This TCR beta chain is from a study of T cell repertoires in cytomegalovirus infection (dated by TCRdb to the late 2010s). About the study as a whole: Donor HLA type was relevant to the analysis, as public TCR beta signatures indicated carriage of CMV infection together with the matching HLA type.

The CDR1 and CDR2 encoded by the germline V gene are MGHDK and SYGVNS. From the cysteine through the phenylalanine, the CDR3 covers 13 amino acids. The only DNA kept is the CDR3, 39 bases in frame from the first base. The V end loses 5 bases and the J end loses 4 bases, and a stretch of 8 bases separates them. As concerns this clonotype: The antigen it recognizes is unknown. Base qualities are not at hand, and no much larger clone is one base apart.

Sequencing relied on an Illumina HiSeq 1500. TCRdb took the public reads, trimmed them with fastp at Q25, ran MiXCR for clone calling and kept in-frame beta chains. Records with the same CDR3 protein are collapsed into one entry carrying the most frequent genes and DNA. The sample yields 200,000 to 250,000 distinct CDR3 sequences; approximately 24% were counted once. The ten largest make up over 15% of the sample. What the authors observed across the whole study: In both this cohort and an independent cohort of 350 to 400 donors, the cumulative frequency of public TCR beta family members distinguished carriers of CMV infection plus the relevant HLA type. In the ex vivo response, HLA-C-restricted CMV-specific TCR beta clonotypes were dominant, and in two of eight donors the single most frequent clonotype came from this HLA-C-restricted group.

The chain is encoded by TRBV25-1 joined to TRBJ2-2; the D segment cannot be called with confidence. The specimen was CD8+ T cells from PBMCs. The clonotype originates from a human donor in good health (CMV status not recorded). Some clones in this sample may be carry-over from other donors' samples. The CDR3 region: CASSIFGTGELFF. Here is the DNA: TGTGCCAGCAGTATCTTCGGCACCGGGGAGCTGTTTTTT.